This TCR beta chain was identified during a study of blood T cells in healthy people across ages. The use of a sample-barcoded 5' primer and a J-beta primer mix characterized a second PCR of about 7 to 12 cycles. TCRdb analysed the 5' RACE reads with MiXCR anew, one entry per CDR3 protein. The sample shows approximately 760,000 distinct CDR3 sequences, about 25% of them seen only once. The V gene end was trimmed by 5 bases and the J gene end by 1 base; junction bases not matched to a gene: 1. This CDR3 comprises 14 residues. Germline V lookup: CDR1 SGHDN, CDR2 FVKESK. Overall study findings and caveats: With age, beta diversity per million T cells declined roughly linearly, significantly by about 37.

This clonotype was found a few times. Its antigen is not known. These data were also filed under a second study, of T cells of mothers and their children.

The source of this sequence is a boy younger than 18 in good health. Input material: blood. The chain is built from TRBV14 and TRBJ2-2, with TRBD1 identical over 7 bases. CDR3 amino acids: CASSWTGNTGELFF. CDR3 nucleotides: TGTGCCAGCAGCTGGACAGGGAACACCGGGGAGCTGTTTTTT.